This entry lists 20 T cell receptor beta chains sequenced from one sample in a study of control samples from healthy donors and cancer patients. Method: immunoSEQ multiplex PCR; TCRdb's copy keeps in-frame clones and lacks some. The sample records 100,000 or so clones, about 91% being singletons. The sample taken for sequencing was blood. The receptors originated from a woman younger than 30 in good health.

The chain joins TRBV5-1 to TRBJ1-6, with D hard to call. V lost 1 base and J lost 6, with 8 bases in between. The CDR3 sequence is 14 residues long. CDR1 is SGHRS and CDR2 is YFSETQ in the germline V gene. The CDR3 nucleotides are TGCGCCAGCAGCTTGAGGCAGCCTAATTCACCCCTCCACTTT. The encoded protein is CASSLRQPNSPLHF.

This clone was observed once. CDR3 residues: CASSSTSGTGELFF. The CDR3 DNA reads as TGTGCCAGCAGTAGTACTAGCGGCACCGGGGAGCTGTTTTTT. This chain connects TRBV6-2 or TRBV6-3 to TRBJ2-2, with 8 bases aligning to TRBD2. Germline V gene sequence: CDR1 MNHEY, CDR2 SVGEGT. This CDR3 region has 14 residues. V was pared by 5 bases and J by 4 bases, with 3 bases of the junction left unmatched.

This CDR3 is CATRGGLTTDTQYF. CDR3 in DNA: TGTGCCACCAGGGGCGGGCTTACCACAGATACGCAGTATTTT. The chain employs TRBV24-1 and TRBJ2-3; possibly TRBD2 for D (5 bases). Germline CDR1 reads KGHDR; CDR2 reads SFDVKD. V was cut by 7 bases and J by 2 bases, with 12 bases left in between. The CDR3 has 14 residues.

Only a few counts were recorded for this clone. The rearrangement uses TRBV6-4 and TRBJ2-2; D uncertain. V was trimmed by 0 bases and J by 4 bases, leaving 6 bases between them. Germline values: CDR1 MRHNA, CDR2 SNTAGT. The CDR3 is made up of 14 amino acids. CDR3 sequence reads: CASSDSTGTGELFF. CDR3 in DNA: TGTGCCAGCAGTGACTCGACCGGCACCGGGGAGCTGTTTTTT.

The rearrangement uses TRBV18 and TRBJ2-7, with D uncertain. This CDR3 has 12 residues. CDR1 and CDR2 from the germline V gene are KGHSH and LQKENI. V gave up 3 bases and J gave up 6 bases, with 9 bases separating them. The CDR3 sequence is CASSPDPTEQYF. The CDR3 DNA follows: TGTGCCAGCTCACCGGACCCCACCGAGCAGTACTTC. Full variable domain (remainder filled in from reference TRBV18 and TRBJ2-7): NAGVMQNPRHLVRRRGQEARLRCSPMKGHSHVYWYRQLPEEGLKFMVYLQKENIIDESGMPKERFSAEFPKEGPSILRIQQVVRGDSAAYFCASSPDPTEQYFGPGTRLTVT.

The chain carries TRBV2 and TRBJ1-4; 7 nucleotides match TRBD1. Unmatched junction bases numbered 12, after V lost 6 bases and J lost 8 bases. The CDR3 extends over 15 amino acids. CDR1 SNHLY and CDR2 FYNNEI come from the germline V gene. The CDR3 reads CASRPPGQYAEKLFF. The CDR3 DNA is TGTGCCAGCAGGCCCCCGGGACAGTACGCGGAAAAACTGTTTTTT.

As DNA, the CDR3 is TGTGCCAGCTCCCAGGGGAATGAAAAACTGTTTTTT. This sequence encodes CASSQGNEKLFF. The rearrangement uses TRBV28 and TRBJ1-4; D is possibly TRBD1 (6 bases). The CDR3 runs to 12 residues. Per the germline V gene, CDR1 is MDHEN and CDR2 is SYDVKM. The ends were cut back, 8 bases at V and 5 bases at J, with 9 bases in the middle.

This rearrangement joins TRBV4-2 to TRBJ1-2; no firm D call. Germline CDR1 reads LGHNA; CDR2 reads YNFKEQ. V was pared by 0 bases and J by 5 bases, with 16 bases between. The CDR3 sequence is 16 residues long. The CDR3 DNA follows: TGTGCCAGCAGCCAAGATCAAAGGGATAGTAGATATGGCTACACCTTC. Translation gives CASSQDQRDSRYGYTF.

The chain uses TRBV6-5 and TRBJ1-3, with D tentatively TRBD1 (6 bases). This CDR3 is built from 15 residues. The V gene lost 8 bases and the J gene lost 0 bases, with 14 bases spanning the gap. Germline lookup yields CDR1 MNHEY and CDR2 SVGAGI. Here the CDR3 DNA reads TGTGCCAGCGGACGGGACACCGGCTCTGGAAACACCATATATTTT. It translates to CASGRDTGSGNTIYF.

The V gene is TRBV6-4, the J gene TRBJ2-3; 9 bases are a match to TRBD2. The trim removed 3 bases at V and 2 bases at J, leaving 3 bases unmatched. CDR3 size: 15 residues. The germline gives CDR1 MRHNA, CDR2 SNTAGT. As DNA, the CDR3 is TGTGCCAGCAGTGAGGCGGGGGGGTTCACAGATACGCAGTATTTT. This translates into CASSEAGGFTDTQYF.

The V call is TRBV20-1, the J call TRBJ2-1; 7 positions match TRBD2. Germline V lookup: CDR1 DFQATT, CDR2 SNEGSKA (reference sequence). The CDR3 has 14 residues. V lost 3 bases to trimming and J lost 9 bases; unmatched junction nucleotides: 11. CDR3 loop: CSASMTSLSSEQFF. The CDR3 nucleotides read TGCAGTGCTAGTATGACTAGCCTCTCCAGTGAGCAGTTCTTC.

The genes are TRBV5-8 and TRBJ2-7; D is undetermined. Per the germline V gene, CDR1 is SGHTS and CDR2 is YDEGEE. The V end was cut by 4 bases, the J end by 6 bases, with 5 bases between. This CDR3 is 10 amino acids long. This chain's CDR3 is CASSPIEQYF. CDR3 in DNA: TGTGCCAGCAGCCCGATCGAGCAGTACTTC.

The chain joins TRBV6-5 to TRBJ2-1; the match to TRBD2 covers 8 bases. V shed 2 bases and J 9 bases; nucleotides not matched to a gene: 12. Per germline, CDR1 MNHEY and CDR2 SVGAGI. This CDR3 is 16 amino acids long. CDR3 in amino acids: CASSYILAGWTSEQFF. DNA of the CDR3: TGTGCCAGCAGTTACATCCTAGCGGGTTGGACCAGTGAGCAGTTCTTC.

The genes are TRBV29-1 and TRBJ2-7; 7 bases match TRBD1. Trimming at V came to 7 bases and at J to 7 bases, leaving 10 bases not matched to a gene. The germline V gene has CDR1 SQVTM and CDR2 ANQGSEA. The CDR3 is made up of 12 amino acids. DNA of the CDR3: TGCAGCGCCACGACAGGGTCTGAAGAGCAGTACTTC. Its translation: CSATTGSEEQYF.

The rearrangement links TRBV24-1 to TRBJ1-3, with 7 bases identical to TRBD1. Looked up from germline, CDR1 is KGHDR and CDR2 is SFDVKD. V lost 0 bases to trimming and J lost 2 bases; unmatched junction nucleotides: 12. The CDR3 has 19 residues. The CDR3 spells CATSDLVRHHDRAGNTIYF. The CDR3 coding sequence is TGTGCCACCAGTGATTTGGTTCGCCACCACGACAGGGCTGGAAACACCATATATTTT.

The CDR3 is CASSPGGAAWNSPLHF. As DNA, the CDR3 is TGCGCCAGCAGCCCGGGGGGGGCAGCCTGGAATTCACCCCTCCACTTT. The chain uses TRBV5-1 and TRBJ1-6, with D maybe TRBD1 (6 bases). With 4 bases removed from V and 7 bases from J, the gap between germline ends came to 18 bases. The CDR3 totals 16 residues. CDR1 and CDR2 from the germline V gene are SGHRS and YFSETQ.

The V call is TRBV19, the J call TRBJ1-2, with 9 bases matching TRBD1. Germline V gene lookup returns CDR1 LNHDA and CDR2 SQIVND (reference sequence). The CDR3 spans 15 residues. The trim removed 0 bases at V and 8 bases at J, leaving 7 bases unmatched. The CDR3 region is CASSIDETGGTGYTF. CDR3 bases: TGTGCCAGTAGTATAGACGAGACAGGGGGGACCGGCTACACCTTC.

The chain uses TRBV29-1 and TRBJ1-5; 7 nucleotides line up with TRBD1. There are 13 residues in the CDR3. The V segment lost 5 bases and the J segment 6 bases; nucleotides outside the gene matches: 7. Germline CDR1 is SQVTM and CDR2 is ANQGSEA. CDR3 nucleotides: TGCAGCGTTCGCCAGGGGGGTAGTCAGCCCCAGCATTTT. This gives the protein CSVRQGGSQPQHF.

The V and J genes are TRBV11-3 and TRBJ2-5; D might be TRBD2 (6 bases). V lost 6 bases and J lost 1, with 27 bases in between. Germline assignment: CDR1 SGHNT and CDR2 YENEEA. The CDR3 sequence is 19 residues long. CDR3 nucleotide sequence: TGTGCCAGCAGTTACCATTCCGGGAGTACGGACGAAGCCCAAGAGACCCAGTACTTC. Amino acids: CASSYHSGSTDEAQETQYF. The variable domain in full, with the rest retrieved from reference TRBV11-3 and TRBJ2-5, is EAGVVQSPRYKIIEKKQPVAFWCNPISGHNTLYWYLQNLGQGPELLIRYENEEAVDDSQLPKDRFSAERLKGVDSTLKIQPAELGDSAVYLCASSYHSGSTDEAQETQYFGPGTRLLVL.

This rearrangement joins TRBV7-2 to TRBJ1-2; 10 bases match TRBD1. Per germline, CDR1 SGHTA and CDR2 FQGNSA. With V trimmed by 4 bases and J by 5 bases, 13 bases remained unmatched. The CDR3 consists of 17 residues. CDR3 bases: TGTGCCAGCAGCTCCCCTGGGGGACAGGGGTTACGATATGGCTACACCTTC. It encodes CASSSPGGQGLRYGYTF.